The clone carrying this T cell receptor beta chain has just a few counts. Its matching antigen is unknown. This sample stems from a study of T cells after yellow fever vaccination. Study-level results: Most primary-vaccination clones reappeared after the booster (approximately 95% CD4, 88% CD8).

For TCR, cDNA came from 5'RACE template switching, which added a universal primer site and UMIs. TCRdb independently ran MiXCR on the 5' RACE reads; one entry per CDR3 protein. The sample has about 330,000 distinct CDR3 sequences, about 6.6% seen once; the top ten hold about 18%. Trimming stripped 4 bases from V and 6 bases from J, with 15 bases between. Per the germline V gene, CDR1 is MNHEY and CDR2 is SMNVEV (reference sequence). The CDR3 length is 14 residues. The sample in question was PBMCs, obtained approximately 47 days after the first yellow fever vaccination. This chain links TRBV27 with TRBJ1-1; possibly TRBD1 for D (5 bases). This sequence originates from a man younger than 35 who received the YFV17D yellow fever vaccine. The CDR3 here is CASSSPNDRSEAFF. The DNA for the CDR3 is TGTGCCAGCAGTTCCCCGAATGACAGATCTGAAGCTTTCTTT.